This T cell receptor (beta chain) was found in a study of shared clonotypes between healthy human individuals. Roughly 200 ng DNA, around 30,000 T cell genomes, went into each sorted-subset replicate PCR. Using immunoSEQ multiplex PCR, the repertoire was profiled, and TCRdb retains in-frame clones only, with some absent. Among around 650,000 clones listed, 96% were seen once. General observations from the study: The study generally estimated greater richness for naive than memory subsets.

V lost 1 base, J lost 0 bases, and 13 bases lay in between. The CDR3 is made up of 17 amino acids. Germline V gene lookup returns CDR1 SNHLY and CDR2 FYNNEI. Naive CD8 populations comprised CD45RO-negative cells positively selected for CCR7, excluding terminally differentiated effector memory CD45RA+ cells. This clone was picked up a small number of times. Its target is not known. The TCR sequence derives from a woman aged 25 to 39 in good health. The chain combines TRBV2 with TRBJ2-1, with D possibly TRBD2 on 6 matching bases. Sequencing input: naive CD8+ T cells sorted from blood. For the CDR3, the DNA is TGTGCCAGCAGTGAAGAGGGGACCGGGAGCTCCTACAATGAGCAGTTCTTC. Its protein product is CASSEEGTGSSYNEQFF.